The 5 T cell receptor beta chains below come from one sample, sequenced in a study of blood T cell repertoires in COVID-19. Clones were sequenced by immunoSEQ multiplex PCR, and TCRdb holds only the in-frame ones, with some missing. Of roughly 200,000 clones in the sample, about 81% were seen once. The material sequenced was peripheral blood. Source of these receptors: an elderly woman with COVID-19, enrolled during active disease.

The genes are TRBV7-6 and TRBJ1-1; tentatively, D is TRBD1 (5 bases). Germline CDR1 and CDR2: SGHVS and FNYEAQ. V was shortened by 0 bases and J by 2 bases, with 7 bases between the two germline ends. The CDR3 extends over 14 amino acids. DNA for the CDR3: TGTGCCAGCAGCTTAGCCGGGGGTAACACTGAAGCTTTCTTT. Translated, it gives CASSLAGGNTEAFF. Looking up the rest from reference TRBV7-6 and TRBJ1-1 gives the full variable domain: GAGVSQSPRYKVTKRGQDVALRCDPISGHVSLYWYRQALGQGPEFLTYFNYEAQQDKSGLPNDRFSAERPEGSISTLTIQRTEQRDSAMYRCASSLAGGNTEAFFGQGTRLTVV.

A few counts support this clone. V gene TRBV19 combines with J gene TRBJ2-7; 8 bases fit TRBD2. The CDR3 contains 14 residues. The V gene end was trimmed by 2 bases and the J gene end by 3 bases; junction bases not matched to a gene: 3. Germline V gives CDR1 LNHDA, CDR2 SQIVND (reference sequence). CDR3 sequence (DNA): TGTGCCAGTAGTATACTAGCGGGCCACTACGAGCAGTACTTC. Protein: CASSILAGHYEQYF.

The chain recombines TRBV5-1 with TRBJ1-4; 7 positions match TRBD1. Germline CDR1 and CDR2: SGHRS and YFSETQ. CDR3 length: 14 residues. J lost 8 bases, V lost 1 base, and 5 bases had no gene match. The CDR3 spells CASSLNRGGEKLFF. The CDR3 region has the DNA TGCGCCAGCAGCTTGAACAGGGGTGGCGAAAAACTGTTTTTT. The full variable domain, rest sourced from reference TRBV5-1 and TRBJ1-4, is KAGVTQTPRYLIKTRGQQVTLSCSPISGHRSVSWYQQTPGQGLQFLFEYFSETQRNKGNFPGRFSGRQFSNSRSEMNVSTLELGDSALYLCASSLNRGGEKLFFGSGTQLSVL.

V is TRBV4-2 and J is TRBJ2-3; the match to TRBD2 covers 9 bases. CDR1 LGHNA and CDR2 YNFKEQ come from the germline V gene. The ends lost 4 bases at V and 5 bases at J; junction bases unmatched: 13. The CDR3 consists of 17 residues. The CDR3 spells CASSRRPVAGDGDTQYF. The CDR3 DNA reads TGTGCCAGCAGCCGGCGACCCGTAGCGGGAGACGGAGATACGCAGTATTTT.

This clone was seen a single time. The chain is built from TRBV9 and TRBJ2-5; TRBD2 might be the D (5 bases). CDR3 length: 14 residues. Trimming cost V 0 bases and J 6 bases, with 12 bases left between them. Germline V CDR1 and CDR2: SGDLS, YYNGEE. The CDR3 region is CASSVGTGTKTQYF. CDR3 nucleotide sequence: TGTGCCAGCAGCGTAGGCACGGGAACGAAGACCCAGTACTTC. Complete variable domain (other parts from reference TRBV9 and TRBJ2-5): DSGVTQTPKHLITATGQRVTLRCSPRSGDLSVYWYQQSLDQGLQFLIQYYNGEERAKGNILERFSAQQFPDLHSELNLSSLELGDSALYFCASSVGTGTKTQYFGPGTRLLVL.